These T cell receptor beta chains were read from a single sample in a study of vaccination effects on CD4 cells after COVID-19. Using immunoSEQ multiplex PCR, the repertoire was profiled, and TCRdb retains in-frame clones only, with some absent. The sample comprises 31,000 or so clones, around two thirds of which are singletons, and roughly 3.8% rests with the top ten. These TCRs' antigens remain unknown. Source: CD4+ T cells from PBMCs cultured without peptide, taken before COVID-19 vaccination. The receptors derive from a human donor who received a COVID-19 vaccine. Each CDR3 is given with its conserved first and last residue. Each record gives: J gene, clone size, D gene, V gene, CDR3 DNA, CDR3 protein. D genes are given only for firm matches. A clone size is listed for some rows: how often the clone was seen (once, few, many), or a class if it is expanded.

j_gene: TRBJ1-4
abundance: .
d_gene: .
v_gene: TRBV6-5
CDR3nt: TGTGCCAGCAGTAGACAGGTTTATGAAAAACTGTTTTTT
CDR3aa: CASSRQVYEKLFF

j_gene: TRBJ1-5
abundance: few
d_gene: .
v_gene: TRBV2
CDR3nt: TGTGCCAGCAGTGAACAGGGAGGGAGCAATCAGCCCCAGCATTTT
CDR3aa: CASSEQGGSNQPQHF

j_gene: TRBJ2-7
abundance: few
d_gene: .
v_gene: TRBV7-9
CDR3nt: TGTGCCAGCAGCCCCAAAGGCGATCGGACCATGGGGACGGAGCAGTACTTC
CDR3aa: CASSPKGDRTMGTEQYF

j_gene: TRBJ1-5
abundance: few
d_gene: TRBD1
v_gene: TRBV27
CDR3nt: TGTGCCAGCAGTTTTCTGCGCGACAGGGCCCATCAGCCCCAGCATTTT
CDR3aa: CASSFLRDRAHQPQHF

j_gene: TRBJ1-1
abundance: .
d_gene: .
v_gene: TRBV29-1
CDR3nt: TGCAGCGTTGGTGGGCTTATGAACACTGAAGCTTTCTTT
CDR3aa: CSVGGLMNTEAFF

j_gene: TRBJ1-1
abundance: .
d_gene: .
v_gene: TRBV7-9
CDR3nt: TGTGCCAGCAGCTTAGCGTCAGGGGCCCCTGAAGCTTTCTTT
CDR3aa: CASSLASGAPEAFF

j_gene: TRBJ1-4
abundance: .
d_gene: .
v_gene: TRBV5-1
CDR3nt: TGCGCCAGCAGCTTGGCCGGCAGGGAGGAGGAAAAACTGTTTTTT
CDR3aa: CASSLAGREEEKLFF

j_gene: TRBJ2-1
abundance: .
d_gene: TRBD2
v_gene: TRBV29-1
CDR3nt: TGCAGCGTGATTGGGGGAGCTAGCGGGACTCGGGGGGTCTCCTACAATGAGCAGTTCTTC
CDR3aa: CSVIGGASGTRGVSYNEQFF

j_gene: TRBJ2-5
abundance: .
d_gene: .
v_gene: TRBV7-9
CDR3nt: TGTGCCAGCCGCCCAACGGTAGGGGAGACCCAGTACTTC
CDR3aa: CASRPTVGETQYF

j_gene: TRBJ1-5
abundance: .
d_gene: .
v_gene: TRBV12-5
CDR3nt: TGTGCTAGTGGTTTGGTATCGGCTGGCAACCAGCATTTT
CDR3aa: CASGLVSAGNQHF

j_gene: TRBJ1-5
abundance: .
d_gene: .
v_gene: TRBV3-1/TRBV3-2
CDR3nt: TGTGCCAGCAGCCAAGATCTAGCCCAGCCCCAGCATTTT
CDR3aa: CASSQDLAQPQHF

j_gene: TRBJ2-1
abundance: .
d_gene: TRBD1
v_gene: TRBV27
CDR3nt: TGTGCCAGCAGTTTCGGGACAGGGTCCCCCGCGGTACAGTTCTTC
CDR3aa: CASSFGTGSPAVQFF

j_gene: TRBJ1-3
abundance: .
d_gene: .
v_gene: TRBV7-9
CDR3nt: TGTGCCAGCAGCTTGGATGCCCTCGGGAACTCTGGAAACACCATATATTTT
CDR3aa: CASSLDALGNSGNTIYF

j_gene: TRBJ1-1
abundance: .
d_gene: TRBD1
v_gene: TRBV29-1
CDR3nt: TGCAGCGTTGAGACAGGGTTATCAAGGGAAGCTTTCTTT
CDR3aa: CSVETGLSREAFF

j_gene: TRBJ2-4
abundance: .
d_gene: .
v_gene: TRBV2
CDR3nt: TGTGCCAGCAGTGAGGATGGCCTAGCCAAAAACATTCAGTACTTC
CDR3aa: CASSEDGLAKNIQYF

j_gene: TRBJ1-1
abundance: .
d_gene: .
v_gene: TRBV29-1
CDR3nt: TGCAGCGTGGGTAGGGGAGGGAACACTGAAGCTTTCTTT
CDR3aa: CSVGRGGNTEAFF

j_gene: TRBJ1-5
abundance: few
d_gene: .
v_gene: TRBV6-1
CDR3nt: TGTGCCAGCAGTGAACTTTCTGGCGTTCTTGTTAATCAGCCCCAGCATTTT
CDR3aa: CASSELSGVLVNQPQHF

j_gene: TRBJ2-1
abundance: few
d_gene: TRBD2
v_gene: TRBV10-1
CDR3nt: TGCGCCAGCAGTTCTAGGACTAGCGGGGAAGGCAATGAGCAGTTCTTC
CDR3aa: CASSSRTSGEGNEQFF

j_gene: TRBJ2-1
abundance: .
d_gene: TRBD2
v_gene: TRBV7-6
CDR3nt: TGTGCCAGCAGCGCGGGAGAATTCAATGAGCAGTTCTTC
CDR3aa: CASSAGEFNEQFF

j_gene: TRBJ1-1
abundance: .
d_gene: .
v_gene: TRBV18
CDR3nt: TGTGCCAGCGTTGAGGAAATGAACACTGAAGCTTTCTTT
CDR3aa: CASVEEMNTEAFF

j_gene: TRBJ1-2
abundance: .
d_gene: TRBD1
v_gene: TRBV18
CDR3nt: TGTGCCAGCTCACCGGGACAGGGTTCCAACACCTTC
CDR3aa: CASSPGQGSNTF

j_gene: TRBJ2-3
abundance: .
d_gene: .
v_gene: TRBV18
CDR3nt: TGTGCCAGCTCACCCTTGGGGGGAGGAGATACGCAGTATTTT
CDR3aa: CASSPLGGGDTQYF

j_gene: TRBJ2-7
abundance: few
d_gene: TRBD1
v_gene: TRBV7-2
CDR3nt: TGTGCCAGCAGCGTCCGGGGACAGGGCTCCTACGAGCAGTACTTC
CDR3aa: CASSVRGQGSYEQYF